What follows are 18 T cell receptor beta chains derived from one specimen sequenced in a study of T-cell reconstitution after alpha-beta-depleted transplantation in children. The authors prepared the TCRbeta library with unique molecular identifiers. TCRdb re-analysed the PCR reads in MiXCR, keeping a single row per CDR3 protein. Of about 440,000 distinct CDR3 sequences listed, around two fifths are singletons. Sequences were derived from PBMCs, sampled before TCRalphabeta/CD19-depleted stem cell transplant. These receptors all stem from a girl aged 2 to 10 with aplastic anemia, due to receive a stem cell transplant.

V and J are TRBV3-1 and TRBJ2-5; TRBD2 aligns across 12 bases. V was clipped by 0 bases and J by 4 bases; unmatched bases: 6. This CDR3 has 17 amino acids. Looked up from germline, CDR1 is LGHDT and CDR2 is YNNKEL (reference sequence). CDR3 coding DNA: TGTGCCAGCAGCCAAGAAAGGCTAGCGGGAGGGCTAGAGACCCAGTACTTC. Amino acid sequence: CASSQERLAGGLETQYF.

The chain employs TRBV14 and TRBJ2-7; TRBD1 agrees at 7 bases. Germline CDR1 reads SGHDN; CDR2 reads FVKESK. The CDR3 is 14 residues long. The trim removed 4 bases at V and 1 base at J, leaving 4 bases unmatched. The CDR3 DNA follows: TGTGCCAGCAGCCGCGGACAGGAGTCCTACGAGCAGTACTTC. Residues: CASSRGQESYEQYF.

The chain links TRBV10-3 to TRBJ2-2; D call uncertain. Germline lookup yields CDR1 ENHRY and CDR2 SYGVKD. Trimming pared 0 bases from V and 6 bases from J, leaving 2 bases between. The CDR3 runs to 12 residues. The CDR3 DNA follows: TGTGCCATCAGTGAGTCGGCCGGGGAGCTGTTTTTT. This encodes CAISESAGELFF.

The gene calls are TRBV30 and TRBJ2-2; 11 bases are a match to TRBD2. This CDR3 spans 17 amino acids. Germline trimming cut 0 bases from V and 5 bases from J; bases unmatched to any gene: 8. CDR1 and CDR2 (germline): GTSNPN, SVGIG (reference sequence). The CDR3 nucleotides are TGTGCCTGGAGTGTCCTCCACCGACTAGCGGGAACCGGGGAGCTGTTTTTT. Amino acids: CAWSVLHRLAGTGELFF.

This chain connects TRBV7-2 to TRBJ1-4; D uncertain. The V gene's germline CDR1 is SGHTA and CDR2 FQGNSA. Trimming left V 5 bases short and J 0 bases short, with 10 bases between. The CDR3 covers 15 residues. The CDR3: CASSPRHTTNEKLFF. The CDR3 nucleotides read TGTGCCAGCAGCCCGAGACACACAACTAATGAAAAACTGTTTTTT. The full variable domain, completed using reference TRBV7-2 and TRBJ1-4, is GAGVSQSPSNKVTEKGKDVELRCDPISGHTALYWYRQSLGQGLEFLIYFQGNSAPDKSGLPSDRFSAERTGGSVSTLTIQRTQQEDSAVYLCASSPRHTTNEKLFFGSGTQLSVL.

As to this clonotype: No conserved phenylalanine or tryptophan is present at the end of the CDR3, so a read error is the likely explanation. The chain employs TRBV29-1 and TRBJ2-2, with D possibly matching TRBD2 (7 bases). Trimming left V 6 bases short and J 3 bases short, with 14 bases between. Germline V gene sequence: CDR1 SQVTM, CDR2 ANQGSEA. The CDR3 consists of 14 residues. Here the CDR3 DNA reads TGCAGCGTAACAGGGCGGGGGTACACCGGGGAGCTGTTTATT. Protein sequence: CSVTGRGYTGELFI.

The chain carries TRBV15 and TRBJ2-2, with a tentative D call TRBD2 (7 bases). Germline V gene sequence: CDR1 LNHNV, CDR2 YYDKDF (reference sequence). The CDR3 sequence is 15 residues long. V gave up 1 base and J gave up 3 bases, with 9 bases separating them. The CDR3 nucleotides are TGTGCCACCAGCAGAGCGGGGGGCGACACCGGGGAGCTGTTTTTT. Protein sequence: CATSRAGGDTGELFF. Using reference TRBV15 and TRBJ2-2 for the parts outside the CDR3, the full variable domain is DAMVIQNPRYQVTQFGKPVTLSCSQTLNHNVMYWYQQKSSQAPKLLFHYYDKDFNNEADTPDNFQSRRPNTSFCFLDIRSPGLGDTAMYLCATSRAGGDTGELFFGEGSRLTVL.

This clonotype has only a few counts. The rearrangement uses TRBV5-6 and TRBJ2-5; unclear D gene. The V end was cut by 1 base, the J end by 4 bases, with 5 bases between. Germline assignment: CDR1 SGHDT and CDR2 YYEEEE. CDR3 length: 12 residues. The CDR3 bases are TGTGCCAGCAGCTTGTGGAGAGAGACCCAGTACTTC. Its protein product is CASSLWRETQYF.

Only a few counts were recorded for this clonotype. The genes are TRBV4-2 and TRBJ2-7; D is unresolved. V was cut by 4 bases and J by 2 bases, with 9 bases left in between. The CDR3 runs 13 residues. CDR1 is LGHNA, CDR2 YNFKEQ, per germline. The CDR3 loop reads CASSPRVTYEQYF. DNA for the CDR3: TGTGCCAGCAGCCCCCGGGTGACCTACGAGCAGTACTTC.

The rearrangement joins TRBV19 to TRBJ2-6; D gene uncertain. The V and J ends lost 8 bases and 2 bases respectively, with 10 bases between them. CDR3 size: 14 residues. Germline V gene data show CDR1 as LNHDA and CDR2 as SQIVND (reference sequence). The CDR3 DNA is TGTGCCAGTGTTGGGATAACTGGGGCCAACGTCCTGACTTTC. It is translated as CASVGITGANVLTF.

The CDR3 DNA follows: TGTGCCAGCAGCACCCATAGCGGGGGGGCTTACAATGAGCAGTTCTTC. Protein product: CASSTHSGGAYNEQFF. This chain connects TRBV7-3 to TRBJ2-1; 11 nucleotides match TRBD2. The CDR3 is 16 amino acids. Trimming removed 5 bases from V and 4 bases from J; junction bases left unmatched: 7. Looked up from germline, CDR1 is SGHTA and CDR2 is FQGTGA.

Comments on this clonotype: The junction differs from germline at one of its ends, possibly a read error. J is TRBJ2-1 and V is TRBV4-2, with 11 bases matching TRBD2. Per the germline V gene, CDR1 is LGHNA and CDR2 is YNFKEQ. CDR3 length equals 18 residues. CDR3 residues: CASTQLAGGTISYNEQFF. CDR3 nucleotide sequence: TGTGCCAGCACCCAATTAGCGGGGGGGACAATCTCCTACAATGAGCAGTTCTTC.

V usage is TRBV5-5 and J usage is TRBJ2-1; 9 bases are shared with TRBD2. The CDR3 runs to 17 residues. Trimming cost V 4 bases and J 6 bases; bases outside gene matches: 14. CDR1 and CDR2 from the germline V gene are SGHKS and YYEKEE (reference sequence). CDR3 residues: CASSGEAGGLLGNEQFF. CDR3 bases: TGTGCCAGCAGCGGGGAAGCGGGAGGCCTACTCGGCAATGAGCAGTTCTTC. The variable domain in full, with the rest retrieved from reference TRBV5-5 and TRBJ2-1, is DAGVTQSPTHLIKTRGQQVTLRCSPISGHKSVSWYQQVLGQGPQFIFQYYEKEERGRGNFPDRFSARQFPNYSSELNVNALLLGDSALYLCASSGEAGGLLGNEQFFGPGTRLTVL.

The chain combines TRBV7-8 with TRBJ2-7, with D perhaps TRBD1 (5 bases). V gave up 5 bases and J gave up 0 bases, with 11 bases separating them. Germline V gene lookup returns CDR1 SGHVS and CDR2 FQNEAQ. This CDR3 comprises 14 residues. CDR3 sequence (DNA): TGTGCCAGCAGCATAAGACAGAGCTCCTACGAGCAGTACTTC. Its protein is CASSIRQSSYEQYF.

This clonotype appeared a few times. This chain joins TRBV6-5 and TRBJ2-7; 7 bases are a match to TRBD1. Germline-derived CDR1 and CDR2 are MNHEY and SVGAGI. V was pared by 4 bases and J by 3 bases, with 6 bases of the junction left unmatched. The CDR3 consists of 14 residues. In DNA, the CDR3 is TGTGCCAGCAGTTCCCGGACAGGAAGCTACGAGCAGTACTTC. It yields the protein CASSSRTGSYEQYF.

The chain employs TRBV20-1 and TRBJ1-1, with D perhaps matching TRBD1 (6 bases). The V end lost 3 bases, the J end lost 1 base, and 15 bases lay between the germline ends. Germline loops: CDR1 DFQATT, CDR2 SNEGSKA (reference sequence). The CDR3 is 15 residues long. Written as DNA, the CDR3 is TGCAGTGCTAGTTGGCCGGACAGTAGGAACACTGAAGCTTTCTTT. It is translated as CSASWPDSRNTEAFF.

The gene calls are TRBV11-1 and TRBJ2-3; either TRBD1 or TRBD2 may supply D (5 bases each). V lost 5 bases and J 1 base, leaving 16 bases between the germline ends. The length of the CDR3 is 16 residues. Per germline, CDR1 SGHAT and CDR2 FQDESV (reference sequence). CDR3 protein: CASSLRVLGGTDTQYF. CDR3 nucleotides: TGTGCCAGCAGCCTCCGGGTCTTGGGGGGCACAGATACGCAGTATTTT.

This clonotype was recorded many times. The rearrangement joins TRBV5-6 to TRBJ2-1, with a possible D match to TRBD2 (5 bases). In germline, CDR1 is SGHDT, CDR2 YYEEEE. V lost 1 base and J 4 bases, leaving 21 bases between the germline ends. There are 18 residues in the CDR3. CDR3 amino acids: CASSLRKGGLVGYNEQFF. The DNA of the CDR3 is TGTGCCAGCAGCTTGAGGAAAGGAGGCTTAGTCGGGTACAATGAGCAGTTCTTC.